The rows below give T cell receptor beta chains drawn from one sample of a study of blood T cell repertoires in COVID-19. Here immunoSEQ multiplex PCR was the method, and the copy in TCRdb shows in-frame clones only, minus some. This sample yields a few hundred thousand clones, of which 65% to 90% are seen a single time; about 8% belongs to the top ten. Sequencing was carried out using peripheral blood. These receptors were taken from a woman aged 45-65 years with acute or convalescent COVID-19. Both conserved end residues are part of each CDR3. Fields, in order: clone size, J gene, D gene, V gene, CDR3 protein, CDR3 DNA. A D gene is named only where the DNA matches it firmly. Only part of the rows carry a size: once, few, many, or a class if the clone is expanded.

NA,TRBJ2-2,NA,TRBV5-6,CASSLAGGSFTGELFF,TGTGCCAGCAGCTTAGCAGGGGGGTCGTTCACCGGGGAGCTGTTTTTT
NA,TRBJ2-7,TRBD1,TRBV6-5,CASTNRGRHEQYF,TGTGCCAGCACAAACAGGGGGCGGCACGAGCAGTACTTC
NA,TRBJ2-5,TRBD1,TRBV11-2,CASSADRGLIQETQYF,TGTGCCAGCAGCGCCGACAGGGGCCTTATACAAGAGACCCAGTACTTC
NA,TRBJ1-1,NA,TRBV5-4,CASSVGGGNTEAFF,TGTGCCAGCAGCGTCGGGGGAGGGAACACTGAAGCTTTCTTT
few,TRBJ2-1,TRBD1,TRBV7-2,CASSYDGQGANEQFF,TGTGCCAGCAGCTACGATGGACAGGGGGCTAATGAGCAGTTCTTC
once,TRBJ2-1,NA,TRBV3-1/TRBV3-2,CASSQVGRGQFF,TGTGCCAGCAGCCAAGTGGGTCGGGGGCAGTTCTTC
NA,TRBJ1-6,NA,TRBV19,CASRFEHYNSPLHF,TGTGCCAGTAGGTTCGAGCACTATAATTCACCCCTCCACTTT
NA,TRBJ2-1,NA,TRBV7-3,CASSPGVNNEQFF,TGTGCCAGCAGCCCAGGGGTGAACAATGAGCAGTTCTTC
NA,TRBJ2-7,TRBD2,TRBV28,CASSLGAGVAREQYF,TGTGCCAGCAGTCTGGGCGCGGGAGTGGCTAGGGAGCAGTACTTC
NA,TRBJ2-3,NA,TRBV3-1/TRBV3-2,CASSQLHRGASTDTQYF,TGTGCCAGCAGCCAACTTCATAGGGGTGCTAGCACAGATACGCAGTATTTT
NA,TRBJ1-1,NA,TRBV30,CAWSSSTLVYTEAFF,TGTGCCTGGAGTTCCTCCACGTTAGTGTACACTGAAGCTTTCTTT
NA,TRBJ2-3,NA,TRBV4-1,CASSQAGLTDTQYF,TGCGCCAGCAGCCAGGCAGGACTCACAGATACGCAGTATTTT
NA,TRBJ2-5,TRBD2,TRBV6-5,CATTLAGGPQETQYF,TGTGCCACCACACTAGCGGGGGGGCCACAAGAGACCCAGTACTTC
NA,TRBJ1-1,TRBD1,TRBV27,CASSHKPQGARRAEAFF,TGTGCCAGCAGCCACAAACCACAGGGGGCGCGGAGGGCTGAAGCTTTCTTT
NA,TRBJ1-3,NA,TRBV15,CATSRDSEGLGNTIYF,TGTGCCACCAGCAGAGATTCGGAGGGGCTTGGAAACACCATATATTTT
NA,TRBJ2-1,NA,TRBV9,CASSVDSQVRNEQFF,TGTGCCAGCAGCGTAGATAGTCAGGTTCGAAATGAGCAGTTCTTC
NA,TRBJ2-1,NA,TRBV24-1,CATSDFKQYNEQFF,TGTGCCACCAGTGATTTTAAACAGTACAATGAGCAGTTCTTC
NA,TRBJ2-1,TRBD2,TRBV11-2,CASSLEVLAGEEGYNEQFF,TGTGCCAGCAGCTTAGAGGTACTAGCGGGAGAGGAGGGGTACAATGAGCAGTTCTTC